Below, one T cell receptor (beta chain) is given with its context. Its antigen is currently unknown. This record comes from a study of graft-versus-host responses after intestinal transplantation. Study overall: The recipients all started with anti-thymocyte globulin induction and then took tacrolimus and steroids for about 3 years.

This CDR3 is built from 15 residues. Trimming took 4 bases from V and 5 from J; bases not matched to a gene: 5. The germline V gene has CDR1 SNHLY and CDR2 FYNNEI. Only in-frame clones appear in the TCRdb table, and some are missing; sequencing was by immunoSEQ multiplex PCR. The sample holds over 85,000 clones; about 94% are singletons and the top ten take less than 0.55%. The sequencing used unstimulated CD8+ T cells sorted from spleen or lymph node cells, collected before intestinal transplant. This clonotype was sampled from a human donor who received an intestinal transplant. The J gene is TRBJ2-1, the V gene TRBV2, with 10 bases fitting TRBD1. Here the CDR3 reads CASSVGTGANNEQFF. CDR3 nucleotide sequence: TGTGCCAGCAGTGTCGGGACAGGGGCTAACAATGAGCAGTTCTTC.